Below, 9 T cell receptor beta chains from the same sample are listed, as sequenced in a study of T cells in Graves' hyperthyroidism and ophthalmopathy. The TCR beta CDR3 regions underwent amplification using RNA transcripts as the source. The HTBI primer set was used in a first-round RT-PCR of the TCR CDR3. TCRdb re-called the multiplex PCR reads through MiXCR, storing one row per CDR3 protein. The sample has fewer than 750,000 distinct CDR3 sequences, approximately 15% seen once. Sequenced material: blood. The receptors here all came from a woman in her 50s with Graves' ophthalmopathy.

The sample holds many counts of this clonotype. The chain recombines TRBV7-2 with TRBJ1-1; TRBD1 might be the D (5 bases). This CDR3 region has 14 residues. The V gene lost 1 base and the J gene lost 7 bases, with 13 bases spanning the gap. The germline V gene has CDR1 SGHTA and CDR2 FQGNSA. The CDR3, as DNA: TGTGCCAGCAGCTTAGACGGGGGGGTAGGTGAAGCTTTCTTT. The encoded protein is CASSLDGGVGEAFF.

This clonotype was counted ten times or more. The chain couples TRBV20-1 to TRBJ2-1; 7 nucleotides match TRBD1. The CDR3 has 16 residues. Unmatched junction bases numbered 11, after V lost 0 bases and J lost 6 bases. Looked up from germline, CDR1 is DFQATT and CDR2 is SNEGSKA (reference sequence). The CDR3: CSARELLKTGINEQFF. CDR3 sequence (DNA): TGCAGTGCTAGAGAACTACTCAAGACAGGGATCAATGAGCAGTTCTTC.

This clonotype was observed many times. The chain employs TRBV20-1 and TRBJ2-7, with TRBD2 matching over 9 bases. This CDR3 region has 14 residues. J was trimmed by 7 bases and V by 4 bases; bases with no gene match: 11. Per the germline V gene, CDR1 is DFQATT and CDR2 is SNEGSKA (reference sequence). The CDR3 loop reads CSAKRQREVWEQYF. CDR3 sequence (DNA): TGCAGTGCTAAACGACAGCGGGAGGTGTGGGAGCAGTACTTC.

The sample holds many counts of this clonotype. The chain joins TRBV28 to TRBJ2-1, with a weak D call TRBD2 (6 bases). The CDR3 spans 16 residues. Germline CDR1 reads MDHEN; CDR2 reads SYDVKM. Trimming removed 6 bases from V and 7 bases from J, with 22 bases in between. CDR3 residues: CASSQLQPGLVNEQFF. In DNA form, the CDR3 reads TGTGCCAGCAGCCAACTCCAACCGGGACTGGTAAATGAGCAGTTCTTC.

This clonotype has just a few counts. The chain employs TRBV28 and TRBJ1-2, with D possibly matching TRBD1 (6 bases). Germline V lookup: CDR1 MDHEN, CDR2 SYDVKM. CDR3 length: 16 amino acids. V was cut by 5 bases and J by 3 bases, with 19 bases left in between. This CDR3 reads CASSILTDSAYYGYTF. The CDR3 coding sequence is TGTGCCAGCAGTATTCTTACGGACAGCGCCTACTATGGCTACACCTTC.

This clonotype was counted at least ten times. This chain links TRBV6-2 or TRBV6-3 with TRBJ1-1; D is uncertain. Per the germline V gene, CDR1 is MNHEY and CDR2 is SVGEGT. Trimming took 0 bases from V and 4 from J, leaving 9 bases between them. The CDR3 spans 14 residues. This CDR3 is CASSYSLVTTEAFF. CDR3 nucleotide sequence: TGTGCCAGCAGTTACTCTCTGGTTACCACTGAAGCTTTCTTT.

This chain uses TRBV7-9 with TRBJ2-1, with D maybe TRBD1 (6 bases). V gave up 6 bases and J gave up 7 bases, with 13 bases separating them. The germline V gene encodes CDR1 SEHNR and CDR2 FQNEAQ (reference sequence). The CDR3 runs to 13 residues. The CDR3 DNA is TGTGCCAGCAGGAACGACAGGCGTAATGAGCAGTTCTTC. The encoded protein is CASRNDRRNEQFF.

This CDR3 is CAWSVPQVTEAFF. The CDR3 region has the DNA TGTGCCTGGAGTGTACCCCAAGTGACTGAAGCTTTCTTT. The chain combines TRBV30 with TRBJ1-1; the D is unclear. The CDR3 is 13 amino acids. V was pared by 0 bases and J by 5 bases, with 10 bases between. Germline CDR1 reads GTSNPN; CDR2 reads SVGIG (reference sequence).

This clonotype has a count of ten or more. This chain uses TRBV2 with TRBJ1-2; D call uncertain. V lost 6 bases, J lost 3 bases, and 17 bases lay in between. The CDR3 spans 15 residues. CDR1 and CDR2 (germline): SNHLY, FYNNEI. The CDR3 DNA reads as TGTGCCAGCAGAGATCAGACCCAAGGTGACTATGGCTACACCTTC. It translates to CASRDQTQGDYGYTF.